This entry lists 15 T cell receptor beta chains sequenced from one sample in a study of cytomegalovirus exposure and HLA in healthy donors (dated by TCRdb to the late 2010s). The library was made by the immunoSEQ multiplex PCR assay. For the multiplex PCR, a mixture combining 60 forward primers for TCR Vbeta segments and 13 reverse primers for TCR Jbeta segments was used. The table comes from immuneACCESS by way of TCRdb, which keeps in-frame sequences with V and J called. Part of the clones is missing from these tables; in studies checked, under half for an unresolved V gene and the rest for unknown reasons. This sample holds 150,000 to 200,000 clones; 70% to 90% were observed only once. The ten largest clones add up to approximately 2.4% of the sample. Specimen: PBMCs. The source is a woman aged 45-59 years in good health and CMV-seronegative.

V and J are TRBV11-2 and TRBJ2-6; perhaps TRBD1 as D (6 bases). Germline CDR1 SGHAT, CDR2 FQNNGV. The CDR3 extends over 18 amino acids. The V end was cut by 5 bases, the J end by 2 bases, with 19 bases between. The CDR3 DNA follows: TGTGCCAGCAGCGTAACCACCCAACAGGGAGCTGGGGCCAACGTCCTGACTTTC. As protein: CASSVTTQQGAGANVLTF.

This chain joins TRBV30 and TRBJ1-1; D might be TRBD1 (6 bases). V was trimmed by 4 bases and J by 3 bases, leaving 15 bases between them. In germline, CDR1 is GTSNPN, CDR2 SVGIG (reference sequence). This CDR3 has 14 amino acids. The CDR3 protein is CAWTSGQGDTEAFF. The CDR3 DNA sequence: TGTGCCTGGACCTCGGGACAAGGGGACACTGAAGCTTTCTTT.

The chain links TRBV28 to TRBJ2-3; TRBD2 matches 10 bases. CDR1 is MDHEN and CDR2 is SYDVKM in the germline V gene. The J segment lost 2 bases and the V segment lost 3 bases, leaving 8 bases of the junction unmatched. The CDR3 length is 17 residues. CDR3 residues: CASSFALAGAVTDTQYF. The DNA for the CDR3 is TGTGCCAGCAGTTTTGCGCTAGCGGGGGCGGTCACAGATACGCAGTATTTT.

J is TRBJ1-6 and V is TRBV6-5, with 10 bases lining up with TRBD1. CDR3 length: 14 residues. V dropped 6 bases and J dropped 9; count of bases not matched to a gene: 5. Germline V lookup: CDR1 MNHEY, CDR2 SVGAGI. CDR3 sequence (DNA): TGTGCCAGCAGAGAGACAGGGGGCGGTTCACCCCTCCACTTT. This gives the protein CASRETGGGSPLHF.

CDR3 DNA sequence: TGTGCCAGCAGTTTAAGCAGGGGGGACTATGGCTACACCTTC. Residues: CASSLSRGDYGYTF. This chain links TRBV28 with TRBJ1-2; 7 bases line up with TRBD1. V was clipped by 2 bases and J by 3 bases; unmatched bases: 3. Germline lookup yields CDR1 MDHEN and CDR2 SYDVKM. This CDR3 comprises 14 residues.

This chain joins TRBV5-1 and TRBJ1-1; D perhaps matches TRBD1 (5 bases). V was cut by 0 bases and J by 1 base, with 16 bases left in between. Germline values: CDR1 SGHRS, CDR2 YFSETQ. This CDR3 comprises 17 residues. This CDR3 is CASSLGKAGGANTEAFF. CDR3 in DNA: TGCGCCAGCAGCTTGGGAAAGGCGGGCGGGGCGAACACTGAAGCTTTCTTT.

The chain has TRBV25-1 and TRBJ1-1; 9 nucleotides line up with TRBD1. CDR1 and CDR2 from the germline V gene are MGHDK and SYGVNS. The junction had 7 bases not matched to a gene; V was cut back by 5 bases and J by 9 bases. The CDR3 runs to 13 residues. CDR3 sequence reads: CASSLRTGVKAFF. The CDR3 nucleotides read TGTGCCAGCAGTCTCCGGACAGGGGTTAAAGCTTTCTTT.

This CDR3 is CASAVQASTDTQYF. In DNA form, the CDR3 reads TGTGCCAGTGCTGTACAGGCATCCACAGATACGCAGTATTTT. This sequence joins TRBV19 and TRBJ2-3; a weak D match, TRBD1 (5 bases). V lost 8 bases and J lost 2, with 14 bases in between. CDR1 LNHDA and CDR2 SQIVND come from the germline V gene (reference sequence). CDR3 size: 14 residues.

The chain recombines TRBV5-4 with TRBJ2-7; 10 positions match TRBD2. The trim removed 4 bases at V and 3 bases at J, leaving 13 bases unmatched. Germline CDR1 is SGHNT and CDR2 is YYREEE (reference sequence). CDR3 length: 17 residues. The CDR3 sequence is CASSVGGFTSGNYEQYF. In DNA form, the CDR3 reads TGTGCCAGCAGCGTTGGTGGCTTTACTAGCGGGAACTACGAGCAGTACTTC.

This clone was observed a handful of times. V is TRBV27 and J is TRBJ2-5; 10 nucleotides align to TRBD2. V shed 6 bases, J shed 4 bases, and the junction held 8 bases outside the gene matches. Germline CDR1 and CDR2: MNHEY and SMNVEV (reference sequence). The CDR3 is made up of 15 amino acids. CDR3 region: CASRPTAGGPETQYF. As DNA, the CDR3 is TGTGCCAGCAGGCCTACAGCGGGAGGGCCAGAGACCCAGTACTTC.

V is TRBV18 and J is TRBJ1-5; D gene ambiguous. CDR3 length equals 14 residues. Germline CDR1 reads KGHSH; CDR2 reads LQKENI. V was trimmed by 6 bases and J by 1 base, leaving 10 bases between them. CDR3 loop: CASSAGKSNQPQHF. The CDR3 DNA follows: TGTGCCAGCTCCGCCGGGAAAAGCAATCAGCCCCAGCATTTT.

CDR3 sequence reads: CASRKDREMLNQPQHF. Here the CDR3 DNA reads TGTGCCAGCAGAAAGGACAGGGAGATGCTCAATCAGCCCCAGCATTTT. V usage is TRBV6-6 and J usage is TRBJ1-5; 8 bases are shared with TRBD1. In germline, CDR1 is MNHNY, CDR2 SVGAGI (reference sequence). Trimming removed 6 bases from V and 3 bases from J; junction bases left unmatched: 10. The CDR3 has 16 amino acids.

V and J are TRBV6-6 and TRBJ1-1; TRBD1 aligns across 8 bases. The CDR3 length is 14 residues. V shed 6 bases and J 3 bases; nucleotides not matched to a gene: 6. Germline CDR1 MNHNY, CDR2 SVGAGI (reference sequence). CDR3 in amino acids: CASSPGQGHTEAFF. Written as DNA, the CDR3 is TGTGCCAGCAGCCCAGGACAGGGTCACACTGAAGCTTTCTTT.

In DNA form, the CDR3 reads TGCGCCAGCAGCCAAGGAGGTCCAGGCGGGGGGAGGTCCTACGAGCAGTACTTC. As protein: CASSQGGPGGGRSYEQYF. The chain joins TRBV4-3 to TRBJ2-7, with TRBD2 matching 8 bases. This CDR3 is 18 amino acids long. The V gene's germline CDR1 is LGHNA and CDR2 YSLEER. Trimming took 1 base from V and 1 from J; bases not matched to a gene: 12.

In nucleotides, the CDR3 is TGCGCCAGCAGCTTGGCCCCCTGGGAAGGGGAAGGTTCAGATACGCAGTATTTT. Amino acid sequence: CASSLAPWEGEGSDTQYF. The chain is built from TRBV5-1 and TRBJ2-3, with D possibly TRBD1 on 5 matching bases. V lost 0 bases and J lost 4, with 21 bases in between. This CDR3 region has 18 residues. The germline CDR1 and CDR2 sequences are SGHRS and YFSETQ.